A single sample is the source of the 32 T cell receptor beta chains below, sequenced in a study of Tregs in tolerant kidney transplant recipients. Data came from immunoSEQ multiplex PCR; TCRdb stores just in-frame clones and leaves some out. The sample includes 50,000 to 80,000 clones, 95% to 98% seen only once; the top ten take around 0.3%. This specimen consisted of Tregs from blood, obtained before the transplant. The receptor set was obtained from a human donor who received a combined kidney and bone marrow transplant.

CDR3 residues: CASKEAVTPYNEQFF. The CDR3 DNA follows: TGTGCCAGTAAAGAGGCGGTTACCCCCTACAATGAGCAGTTCTTC. The chain combines TRBV27 with TRBJ2-1; D call uncertain. The CDR3 consists of 15 residues. In germline, CDR1 is MNHEY, CDR2 SMNVEV (reference sequence). Trimming removed 9 bases from V and 2 bases from J, with 17 bases in between.

The rearrangement joins TRBV5-4 to TRBJ1-2; possibly TRBD1 for D (6 bases). Germline lookup yields CDR1 SGHNT and CDR2 YYREEE (reference sequence). The V end lost 4 bases, the J end lost 5 bases, and 15 bases lay between the germline ends. The CDR3 extends over 14 amino acids. CDR3 loop: CASSILGARYGYTF. CDR3 DNA sequence: TGTGCCAGCAGCATTTTGGGGGCGCGTTATGGCTACACCTTC.

The chain couples TRBV6-1 to TRBJ1-1; D unresolved. Germline-derived CDR1 and CDR2 are MNHNS and SASEGT. The V end lost 4 bases, the J end lost 1 base, and 10 bases lay between the germline ends. CDR3 length: 14 amino acids. CDR3 bases: TGTGCCAGCAGTGTGTGGAGGGCGAACACTGAAGCTTTCTTT. This encodes CASSVWRANTEAFF.

The V gene is TRBV5-6, the J gene TRBJ2-1; 12 bases are a match to TRBD2. The V gene's germline CDR1 is SGHDT and CDR2 YYEEEE. With V trimmed by 0 bases and J by 10 bases, 5 bases remained unmatched. This CDR3 spans 15 amino acids. The CDR3 sequence is CASSLGLAGVKEQFF. CDR3 coding DNA: TGTGCCAGCAGCTTGGGACTAGCGGGAGTTAAGGAGCAGTTCTTC.

The chain recombines TRBV4-3 with TRBJ2-7; D unresolved. The CDR3 covers 15 residues. The V end lost 0 bases, the J end lost 3 bases, and 12 bases lay between the germline ends. Germline V gene sequence: CDR1 LGHNA, CDR2 YSLEER. CDR3 region: CASSQDSRSRYEQYF. The CDR3 DNA sequence: TGCGCCAGCAGCCAAGACTCCAGATCCCGCTACGAGCAGTACTTC.

This clone showed up just once. The chain combines TRBV18 with TRBJ2-7; a possible D gene is TRBD2 (5 bases). Trimming pared 5 bases from V and 1 base from J, leaving 12 bases between. The CDR3 is 14 residues long. CDR1 is KGHSH and CDR2 is LQKENI in the germline V gene. Here the CDR3 reads CASSFGSGSYEQYF. The CDR3 bases are TGTGCCAGCTCATTTGGGAGTGGGTCCTACGAGCAGTACTTC.

The rearrangement links TRBV6-6 to TRBJ2-7; TRBD1 matches at 7 bases. Per germline, CDR1 MNHNY and CDR2 SVGAGI (reference sequence). CDR3 length: 11 residues. V dropped 8 bases and J dropped 5; count of bases not matched to a gene: 3. The chain's CDR3 is CASRTGHEQYF. CDR3 bases: TGTGCCAGCCGGACAGGCCACGAGCAGTACTTC.

This chain joins TRBV7-2 and TRBJ2-1; D call uncertain. V lost 1 base and J 5 bases, leaving 9 bases between the germline ends. The V gene's germline CDR1 is SGHTA and CDR2 FQGNSA. The CDR3 loop spans 14 amino acids. Written as DNA, the CDR3 is TGTGCCAGCAGCTTAGTAGCATCCAACAATGAGCAGTTCTTC. This sequence encodes CASSLVASNNEQFF.

The chain recombines TRBV2 with TRBJ1-1, with 8 bases that match TRBD1. Germline trimming cut 9 bases from V and 4 bases from J; bases unmatched to any gene: 7. The CDR3 covers 13 residues. Per germline, CDR1 SNHLY and CDR2 FYNNEI. CDR3 residues: CARDRGGGTEAFF. CDR3 in DNA: TGTGCCAGAGACAGGGGCGGCGGCACTGAAGCTTTCTTT. Full variable domain (rest looked up from reference TRBV2 and TRBJ1-1): EPEVTQTPSHQVTQMGQEVILRCVPISNHLYFYWYRQILGQKVEFLVSFYNNEISEKSEIFDDQFSVERPDGSNFTLKIRSTKLEDSAMYFCARDRGGGTEAFFGQGTRLTVV.

This clone was observed once. The chain couples TRBV7-2 to TRBJ2-2; the D gene is possibly TRBD2 (7 bases). Germline V gives CDR1 SGHTA, CDR2 FQGNSA. CDR3 length equals 14 residues. V gave up 5 bases and J gave up 4 bases, with 11 bases separating them. The CDR3 sequence: CASSRGAFTGELFF. The CDR3 DNA reads TGTGCCAGCAGCCGGGGGGCCTTCACCGGGGAGCTGTTTTTT.

The V gene is TRBV7-2, the J gene TRBJ2-3; possibly TRBD2 for D (6 bases). The CDR3 consists of 19 residues. V gave up 0 bases and J gave up 5 bases, with 24 bases separating them. Germline assignment: CDR1 SGHTA and CDR2 FQGNSA. The CDR3 DNA sequence: TGTGCCAGCAGCTTAGCGCGTTTCTTAGGGCGGGGTGGGGGAGATACGCAGTATTTT. It translates to CASSLARFLGRGGGDTQYF.

The rearrangement links TRBV4-1 to TRBJ2-1, with D unresolved. Germline V gene sequence: CDR1 MGHRA, CDR2 YSYEKL. This CDR3 has 13 residues. The ends were cut back, 3 bases at V and 5 bases at J, with 8 bases in the middle. The CDR3 here is CASSQRLDNEQFF. The CDR3, as DNA: TGCGCCAGCAGCCAGCGACTTGACAATGAGCAGTTCTTC.

The chain is built from TRBV18 and TRBJ2-3, with 8 bases fitting TRBD2. J lost 0 bases, V lost 3 bases, and 14 bases had no gene match. This CDR3 is 19 amino acids long. The germline gives CDR1 KGHSH, CDR2 LQKENI. The DNA for the CDR3 is TGTGCCAGCTCACCCCCTCGGCGGGAGGTATCACCTAGCACAGATACGCAGTATTTT. Translation: CASSPPRREVSPSTDTQYF.

This chain uses TRBV7-9 with TRBJ1-5; D gene unclear. The germline V gene has CDR1 SEHNR and CDR2 FQNEAQ (reference sequence). The CDR3 spans 13 residues. Trimming shortened V by 5 bases and J by 5 bases, and 10 bases separated the two germline ends. The CDR3 bases are TGTGCCAGCAGCCTCGACGGGTATCAGCCCCAGCATTTT. Translation gives CASSLDGYQPQHF.

CDR3 amino acids: CASSPSQGRGRFRGTVYEQYF. The CDR3 DNA is TGCGCCAGCAGCCCTTCTCAGGGCAGGGGGCGATTTAGAGGGACGGTCTACGAGCAGTACTTC. The gene calls are TRBV4-3 and TRBJ2-7, with 8 bases lining up with TRBD1. The germline gives CDR1 LGHNA, CDR2 YSLEER. Trimming removed 4 bases from V and 3 bases from J; junction bases left unmatched: 26. The CDR3 totals 21 residues.

The J gene is TRBJ2-1, the V gene TRBV4-1; D perhaps matches TRBD2 (5 bases). The CDR3 runs 14 residues. The V and J ends lost 3 bases and 2 bases respectively, with 8 bases between them. Germline V gene lookup returns CDR1 MGHRA and CDR2 YSYEKL. CDR3 coding DNA: TGCGCCAGCAGCCAGGGAGTACCCTACAATGAGCAGTTCTTC. It translates to CASSQGVPYNEQFF.

The J gene is TRBJ2-7, the V gene TRBV18, with a possible D match to TRBD1 (5 bases). CDR3 length: 14 residues. Trimming stripped 3 bases from V and 1 base from J, with 10 bases between. CDR1 KGHSH and CDR2 LQKENI come from the germline V gene. CDR3 in amino acids: CASSPGPNSYEQYF. As DNA, the CDR3 is TGTGCCAGCTCACCGGGGCCGAATTCCTACGAGCAGTACTTC.

The V call is TRBV5-4, the J call TRBJ2-5; 13 bases line up with TRBD2. Germline V gene data show CDR1 as SGHNT and CDR2 as YYREEE (reference sequence). V dropped 4 bases and J dropped 4; count of bases not matched to a gene: 10. This CDR3 is 17 amino acids long. CDR3 residues: CASSPGTSGIWGETQYF. CDR3 coding DNA: TGTGCCAGCAGCCCCGGGACTAGCGGGATATGGGGAGAGACCCAGTACTTC. Filled out from reference TRBV5-4 and TRBJ2-5, the complete variable domain reads ETGVTQSPTHLIKTRGQQVTLRCSSQSGHNTVSWYQQALGQGPQFIFQYYREEENGRGNFPPRFSGLQFPNYSSELNVNALELDDSALYLCASSPGTSGIWGETQYFGPGTRLLVL.

In its sample, this clone was seen once. This chain uses TRBV6-1 with TRBJ1-4; D not resolved. V was pared by 3 bases and J by 3 bases, with 11 bases between. Germline loops: CDR1 MNHNS, CDR2 SASEGT. The CDR3 length is 15 residues. The CDR3 loop is CASSDLQYSNEKLFF. The CDR3 DNA reads TGTGCCAGCAGTGACCTACAGTACTCTAATGAAAAACTGTTTTTT.

The rearrangement links TRBV10-3 to TRBJ1-2; 9 bases fit TRBD1. In germline, CDR1 is ENHRY, CDR2 SYGVKD. The V gene end was trimmed by 7 bases and the J gene end by 3 bases; junction bases not matched to a gene: 6. The CDR3 loop spans 14 amino acids. For the CDR3, the DNA is TGTGCCATCAACTCAAGACAGGGGGACTATGGCTACACCTTC. The encoded protein is CAINSRQGDYGYTF.

This rearrangement joins TRBV19 to TRBJ1-2; D might be TRBD1 (5 bases). Deletions cut 3 bases from V and 0 bases from J, with 14 bases between. Germline V CDR1 and CDR2: LNHDA, SQIVND (reference sequence). The CDR3 has 16 residues. The CDR3 DNA reads as TGTGCCAGTAGTATCCCAAATGGGGCAGCTAACTATGGCTACACCTTC. Amino acid sequence: CASSIPNGAANYGYTF.

The chain has TRBV29-1 and TRBJ2-7; 7 bases are shared with TRBD2. J lost 7 bases, V lost 2 bases, and 8 bases had no gene match. The CDR3 covers 13 residues. Germline values: CDR1 SQVTM, CDR2 ANQGSEA. DNA for the CDR3: TGCAGCGTTGAAACCCTTGCGGGGGAAGAGCAGTACTTC. Its translation: CSVETLAGEEQYF.

This chain links TRBV5-1 with TRBJ2-3, with 7 nucleotides matching TRBD2. The J segment lost 5 bases and the V segment lost 4 bases, leaving 4 bases of the junction unmatched. CDR3 length: 13 amino acids. The germline gives CDR1 SGHRS, CDR2 YFSETQ. CDR3 in DNA: TGCGCCAGCAGCGGGACTACCCAAGATACGCAGTATTTT. Its translation is CASSGTTQDTQYF.

The rearrangement joins TRBV19 to TRBJ2-7; 9 bases agree with TRBD1. The trim removed 1 base at V and 5 bases at J, leaving 6 bases unmatched. The germline CDR1 and CDR2 sequences are LNHDA and SQIVND (reference sequence). The CDR3 totals 15 residues. The CDR3 here is CASSIGGQGFHEQYF. CDR3 bases: TGTGCCAGTAGTATAGGGGGACAGGGTTTCCACGAGCAGTACTTC.

The genes are TRBV18 and TRBJ2-3; 11 bases align to TRBD1. CDR3 length: 14 amino acids. V was clipped by 7 bases and J by 5 bases; unmatched bases: 5. Germline V gene lookup returns CDR1 KGHSH and CDR2 LQKENI. CDR3: CASYRTGGEDTQYF. CDR3 in DNA: TGTGCCAGCTACCGGACAGGGGGCGAAGATACGCAGTATTTT.

The rearrangement links TRBV2 to TRBJ1-4; 9 bases align to TRBD1. Germline V gene data show CDR1 as SNHLY and CDR2 as FYNNEI. The CDR3 extends over 15 amino acids. Trimming at V came to 6 bases and at J to 3 bases, leaving 5 bases not matched to a gene. The chain's CDR3 is CASRARTGANEKLFF. The CDR3 DNA is TGTGCCAGCAGGGCTAGGACAGGGGCTAATGAAAAACTGTTTTTT.

The chain uses TRBV4-2 and TRBJ1-1; D may be TRBD1 (6 bases). This CDR3 spans 15 amino acids. V was shortened by 5 bases and J by 4 bases, with 17 bases between the two germline ends. Germline V lookup: CDR1 LGHNA, CDR2 YNFKEQ. The CDR3 spells CASSSSPGQSTEAFF. The CDR3 DNA follows: TGTGCCAGCAGCTCCAGTCCCGGACAGAGCACTGAAGCTTTCTTT.

The chain combines TRBV11-2 with TRBJ2-4, with unresolved D. V was pared by 6 bases and J by 0 bases, with 6 bases between. Germline V lookup: CDR1 SGHAT, CDR2 FQNNGV. CDR3 length: 13 residues. Written as DNA, the CDR3 is TGTGCCAGCAGTCCCTTAGCCAAAAACATTCAGTACTTC. Protein: CASSPLAKNIQYF.

This chain joins TRBV21-1 and TRBJ1-5; the D segment call TRBD1 is taken from the table without a DNA check. TRBV21-1 corresponds to a pseudogene. The CDR3 is made up of 17 amino acids. In DNA, the CDR3 is TGTGCCAGCAGCGCAGAAACGACAGGGGCGGTAGGTCAGCCCCAGCATTTT. Its translation: CASSAETTGAVGQPQHF.

The genes are TRBV10-1 and TRBJ1-4, with D perhaps TRBD1 (6 bases). Between the trimmed V and J ends, which lost 6 bases and 5 bases, there was a span of 22 bases. The CDR3 length is 17 residues. Germline V gene data show CDR1 as WNHNN and CDR2 as SYGVQD (reference sequence). The CDR3 coding sequence is TGCGCCAGCAGGAGGACAGAGGTGCCTGTGCGGAATGAAAAACTGTTTTTT. Its protein product is CASRRTEVPVRNEKLFF.

Comments on this clone: A junction boundary mismatches the germline segment, possibly from a read error. The V and J genes are TRBV19 and TRBJ2-1; 12 bases are a match to TRBD1. Germline CDR1 is LNHDA and CDR2 is SQIVND (reference sequence). The CDR3 covers 13 residues. The DNA for the CDR3 is TGTGCCAGTAAATCCGCCGGGACAGGGGGCTTGGTCTTC. This gives the protein CASKSAGTGGLVF.

This rearrangement joins TRBV5-6 to TRBJ1-1, with 9 bases aligning to TRBD1. V was clipped by 0 bases and J by 6 bases; unmatched bases: 6. This CDR3 comprises 15 residues. Germline loops: CDR1 SGHDT, CDR2 YYEEEE. The chain's CDR3 is CASSLGDREFPEAFF. The CDR3 DNA follows: TGTGCCAGCAGCTTGGGGGACAGGGAATTTCCTGAAGCTTTCTTT.